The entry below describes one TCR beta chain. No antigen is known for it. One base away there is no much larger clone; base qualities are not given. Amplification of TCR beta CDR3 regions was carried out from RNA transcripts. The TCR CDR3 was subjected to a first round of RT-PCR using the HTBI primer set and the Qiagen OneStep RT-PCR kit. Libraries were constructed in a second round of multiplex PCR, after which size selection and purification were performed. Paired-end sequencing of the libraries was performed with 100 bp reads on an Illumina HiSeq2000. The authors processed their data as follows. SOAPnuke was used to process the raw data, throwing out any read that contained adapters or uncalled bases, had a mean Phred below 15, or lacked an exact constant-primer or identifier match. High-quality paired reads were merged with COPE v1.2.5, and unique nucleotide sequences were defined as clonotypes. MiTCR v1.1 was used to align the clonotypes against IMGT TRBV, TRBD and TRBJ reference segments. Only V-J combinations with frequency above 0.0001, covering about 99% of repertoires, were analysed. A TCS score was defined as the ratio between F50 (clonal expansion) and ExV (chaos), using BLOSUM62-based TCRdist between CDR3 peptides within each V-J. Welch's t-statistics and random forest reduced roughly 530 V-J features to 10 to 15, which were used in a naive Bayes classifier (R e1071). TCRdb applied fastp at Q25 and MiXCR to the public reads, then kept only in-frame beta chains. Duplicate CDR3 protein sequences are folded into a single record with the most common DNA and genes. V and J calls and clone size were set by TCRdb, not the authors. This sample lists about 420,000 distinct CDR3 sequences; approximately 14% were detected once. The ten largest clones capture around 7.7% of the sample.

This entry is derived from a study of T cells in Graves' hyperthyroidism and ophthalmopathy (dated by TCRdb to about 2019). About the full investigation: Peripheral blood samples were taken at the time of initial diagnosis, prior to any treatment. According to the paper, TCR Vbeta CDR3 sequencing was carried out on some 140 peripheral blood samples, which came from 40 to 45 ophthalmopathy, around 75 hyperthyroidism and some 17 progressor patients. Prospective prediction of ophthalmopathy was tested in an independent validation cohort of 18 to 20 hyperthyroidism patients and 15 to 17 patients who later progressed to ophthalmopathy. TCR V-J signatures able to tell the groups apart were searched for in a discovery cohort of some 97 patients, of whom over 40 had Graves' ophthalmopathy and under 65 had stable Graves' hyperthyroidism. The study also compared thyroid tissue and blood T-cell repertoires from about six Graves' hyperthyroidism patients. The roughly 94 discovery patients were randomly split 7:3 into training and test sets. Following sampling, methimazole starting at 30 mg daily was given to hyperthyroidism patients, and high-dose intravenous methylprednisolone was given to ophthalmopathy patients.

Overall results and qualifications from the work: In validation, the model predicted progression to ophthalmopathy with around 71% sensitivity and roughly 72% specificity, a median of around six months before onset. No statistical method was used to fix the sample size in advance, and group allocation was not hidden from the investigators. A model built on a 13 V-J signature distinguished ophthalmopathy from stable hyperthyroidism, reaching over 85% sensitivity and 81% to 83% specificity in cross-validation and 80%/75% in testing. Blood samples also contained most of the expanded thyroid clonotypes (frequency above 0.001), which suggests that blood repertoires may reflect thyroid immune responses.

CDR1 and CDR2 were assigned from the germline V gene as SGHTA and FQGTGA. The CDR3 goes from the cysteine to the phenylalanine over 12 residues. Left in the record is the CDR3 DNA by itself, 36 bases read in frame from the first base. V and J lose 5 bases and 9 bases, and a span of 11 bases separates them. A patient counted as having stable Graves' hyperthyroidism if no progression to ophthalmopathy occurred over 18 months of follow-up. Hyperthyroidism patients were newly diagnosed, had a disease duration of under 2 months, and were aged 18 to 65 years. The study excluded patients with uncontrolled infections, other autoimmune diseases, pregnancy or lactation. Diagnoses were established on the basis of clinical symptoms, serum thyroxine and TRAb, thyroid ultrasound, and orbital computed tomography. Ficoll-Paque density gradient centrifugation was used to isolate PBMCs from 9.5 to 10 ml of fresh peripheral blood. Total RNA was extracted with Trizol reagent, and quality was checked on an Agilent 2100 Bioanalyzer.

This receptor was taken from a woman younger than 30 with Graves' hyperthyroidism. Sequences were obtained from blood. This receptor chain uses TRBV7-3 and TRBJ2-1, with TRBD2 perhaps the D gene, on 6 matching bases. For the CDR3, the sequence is CASSPSGGEQFF. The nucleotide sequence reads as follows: TGTGCCAGCAGCCCCTCCGGGGGTGAGCAGTTCTTC.